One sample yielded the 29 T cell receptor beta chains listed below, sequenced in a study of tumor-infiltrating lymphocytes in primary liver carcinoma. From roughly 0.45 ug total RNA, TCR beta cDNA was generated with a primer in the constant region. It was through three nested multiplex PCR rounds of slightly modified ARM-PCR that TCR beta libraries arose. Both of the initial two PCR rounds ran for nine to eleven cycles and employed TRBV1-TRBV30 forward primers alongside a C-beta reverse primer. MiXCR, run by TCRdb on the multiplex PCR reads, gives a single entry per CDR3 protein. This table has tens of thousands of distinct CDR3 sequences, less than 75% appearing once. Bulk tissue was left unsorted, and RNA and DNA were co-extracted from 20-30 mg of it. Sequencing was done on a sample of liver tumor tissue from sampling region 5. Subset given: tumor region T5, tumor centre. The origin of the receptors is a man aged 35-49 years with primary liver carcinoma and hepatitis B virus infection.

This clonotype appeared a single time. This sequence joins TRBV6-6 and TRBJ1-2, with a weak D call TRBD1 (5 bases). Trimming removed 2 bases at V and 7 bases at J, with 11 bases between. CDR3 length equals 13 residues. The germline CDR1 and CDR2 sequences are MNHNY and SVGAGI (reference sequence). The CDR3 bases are TGTGCCAGCAGTTACGATACCGGGACTGGCTACACCTTC. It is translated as CASSYDTGTGYTF.

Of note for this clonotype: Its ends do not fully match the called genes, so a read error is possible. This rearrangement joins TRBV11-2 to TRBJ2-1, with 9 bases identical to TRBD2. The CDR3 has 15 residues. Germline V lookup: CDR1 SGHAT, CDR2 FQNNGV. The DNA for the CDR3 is TGTGCCAGCTGCTTACAATTAGCGGGAGTCAATGTGCAGTTCTTC. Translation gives CASCLQLAGVNVQFF. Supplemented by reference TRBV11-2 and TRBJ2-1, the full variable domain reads EAGVAQSPRYKIIEKRQSVAFWCNPISGHATLYWYQQILGQGPKLLIQFQNNGVVDDSQLPKDRFSAERLKGVDSTLKIQPAKLEDSAVYLCASCLQLAGVNVQFFGPGTRLTVL.

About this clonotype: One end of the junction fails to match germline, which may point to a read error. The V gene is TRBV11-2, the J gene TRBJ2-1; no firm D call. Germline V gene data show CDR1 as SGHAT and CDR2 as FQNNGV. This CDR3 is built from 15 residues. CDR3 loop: CASSPERNSYKEQLF. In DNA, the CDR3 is TGTGCCAGCAGCCCGGAGCGCAACTCCTACAAAGAGCAGCTCTTC.

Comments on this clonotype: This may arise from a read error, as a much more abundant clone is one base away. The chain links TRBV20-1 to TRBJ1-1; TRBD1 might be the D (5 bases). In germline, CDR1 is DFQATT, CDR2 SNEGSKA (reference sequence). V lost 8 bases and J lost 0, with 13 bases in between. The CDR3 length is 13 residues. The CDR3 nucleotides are TGCAGTACTGGGGGAGTACTGAACACTGAAGCTTTCTTT. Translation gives CSTGGVLNTEAFF.

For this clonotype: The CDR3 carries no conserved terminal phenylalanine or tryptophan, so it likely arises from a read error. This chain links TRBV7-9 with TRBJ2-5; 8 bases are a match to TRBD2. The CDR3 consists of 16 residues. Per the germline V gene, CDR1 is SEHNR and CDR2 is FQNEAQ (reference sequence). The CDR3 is CASSFRDSGMEETQYL. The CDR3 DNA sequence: TGTGCCAGCAGCTTCCGGGATAGCGGGATGGAGGAGACGCAGTACCTC.

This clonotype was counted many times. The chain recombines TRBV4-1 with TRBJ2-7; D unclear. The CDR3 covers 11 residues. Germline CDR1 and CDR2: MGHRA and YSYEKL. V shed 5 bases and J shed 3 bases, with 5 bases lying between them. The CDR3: CASSNYYEQYF. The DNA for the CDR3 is TGCGCCAGCAGCAATTACTACGAGCAGTACTTC.

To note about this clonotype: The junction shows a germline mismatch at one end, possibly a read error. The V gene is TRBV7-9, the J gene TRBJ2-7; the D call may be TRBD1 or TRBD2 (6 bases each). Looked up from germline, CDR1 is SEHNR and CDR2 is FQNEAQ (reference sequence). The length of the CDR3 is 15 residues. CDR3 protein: CASSFTGGAVYGQYF. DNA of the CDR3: TGTGCCAGCAGCTTTACCGGGGGCGCAGTCTACGGGCAGTACTTC.

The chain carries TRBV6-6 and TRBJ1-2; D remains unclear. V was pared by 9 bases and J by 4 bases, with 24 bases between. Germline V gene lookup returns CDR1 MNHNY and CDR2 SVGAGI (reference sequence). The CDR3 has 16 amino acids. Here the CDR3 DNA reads TGTGCCAGTAGTCTTGAGAGTGACCAGGCGGGCTATGGCTACACCTTC. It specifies CASSLESDQAGYGYTF.

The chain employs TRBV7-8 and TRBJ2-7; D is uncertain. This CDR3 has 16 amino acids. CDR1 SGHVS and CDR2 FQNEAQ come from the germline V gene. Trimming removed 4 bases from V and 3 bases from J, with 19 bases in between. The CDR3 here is CASSWPGRAAGYEQYF. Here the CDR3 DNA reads TGTGCCAGCAGCTGGCCAGGAAGGGCGGCAGGCTACGAGCAGTACTTC.

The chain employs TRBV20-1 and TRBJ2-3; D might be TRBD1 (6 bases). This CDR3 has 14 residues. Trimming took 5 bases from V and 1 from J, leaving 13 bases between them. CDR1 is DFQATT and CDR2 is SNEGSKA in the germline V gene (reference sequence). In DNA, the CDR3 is TGCAGTGCTGGCTCGGCAGGGGGCACAGATACGCAGTATTTT. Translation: CSAGSAGGTDTQYF.

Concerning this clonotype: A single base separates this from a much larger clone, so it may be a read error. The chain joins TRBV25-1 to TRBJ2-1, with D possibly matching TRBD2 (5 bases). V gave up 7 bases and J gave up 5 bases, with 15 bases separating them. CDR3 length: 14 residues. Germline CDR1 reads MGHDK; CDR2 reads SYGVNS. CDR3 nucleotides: TGTGCCAGCACTTGGAGGCAGGACGACAATGAGCAGTTCTTC. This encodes CASTWRQDDNEQFF.

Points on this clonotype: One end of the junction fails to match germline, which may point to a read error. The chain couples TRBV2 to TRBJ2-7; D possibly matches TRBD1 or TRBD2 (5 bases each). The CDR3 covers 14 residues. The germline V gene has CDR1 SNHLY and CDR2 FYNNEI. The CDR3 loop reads CASGHGAISYEQYF. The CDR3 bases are TGTGCCAGCGGACACGGGGCGATCTCCTACGAACAGTACTTC.

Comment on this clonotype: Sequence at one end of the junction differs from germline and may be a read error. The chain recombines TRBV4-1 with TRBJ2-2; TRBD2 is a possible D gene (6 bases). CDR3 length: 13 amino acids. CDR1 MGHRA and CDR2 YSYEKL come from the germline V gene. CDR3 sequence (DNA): TGCACCAGCAGCCTAGGACAAGGCGGGGAGTTGTTATTT. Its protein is CTSSLGQGGELLF.

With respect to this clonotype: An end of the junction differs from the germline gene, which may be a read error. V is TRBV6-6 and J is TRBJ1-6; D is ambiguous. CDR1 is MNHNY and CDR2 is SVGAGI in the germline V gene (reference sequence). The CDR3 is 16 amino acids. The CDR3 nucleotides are TGTGTCAGCAATTACGGCTCCTGGGGAGGCAATTCACCCCTCCACTTT. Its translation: CVSNYGSWGGNSPLHF.

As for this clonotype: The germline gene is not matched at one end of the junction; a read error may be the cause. CDR3 protein: CASSLHGQGNEHYF. CDR3 bases: TGTGCCAGCAGTTTACATGGGCAGGGCAACGAGCACTACTTC. V usage is TRBV12-3 or TRBV12-4 and J usage is TRBJ2-7, with TRBD1 as a possible D gene (5 bases). This CDR3 is 14 amino acids long.

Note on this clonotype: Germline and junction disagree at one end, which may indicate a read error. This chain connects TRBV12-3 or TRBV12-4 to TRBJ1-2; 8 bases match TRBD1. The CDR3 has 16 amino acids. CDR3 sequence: CASSSLHGQGYYGYTF. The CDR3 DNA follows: TGTGCTAGCAGTTCCCTCCACGGACAGGGCTATTATGGCTACACCTTC.

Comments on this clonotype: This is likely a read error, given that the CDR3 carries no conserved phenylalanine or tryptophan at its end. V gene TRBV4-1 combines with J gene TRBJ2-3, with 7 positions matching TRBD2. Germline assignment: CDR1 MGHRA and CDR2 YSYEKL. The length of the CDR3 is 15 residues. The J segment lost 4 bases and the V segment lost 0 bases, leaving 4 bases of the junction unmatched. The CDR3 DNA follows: TGCGCCAGCAGCCAAGAGCCTAGCGGTTCAGATACGCAGTATTCT. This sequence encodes CASSQEPSGSDTQYS.

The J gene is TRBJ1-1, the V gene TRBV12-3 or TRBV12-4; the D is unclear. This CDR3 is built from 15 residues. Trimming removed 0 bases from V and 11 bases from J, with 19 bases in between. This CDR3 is CASSLALAANIEAFF. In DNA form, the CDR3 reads TGTGCCAGCAGTTTAGCTCTGGCGGCGAACATTGAGGCTTTCTTT.

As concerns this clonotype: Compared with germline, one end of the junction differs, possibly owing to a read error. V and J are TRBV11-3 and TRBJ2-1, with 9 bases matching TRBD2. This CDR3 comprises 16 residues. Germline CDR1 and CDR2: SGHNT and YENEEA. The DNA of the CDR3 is TGTGCCAGCAGCTTATCAGGGACTAGCAGGAGAGGTCAGCAGCTCTTC. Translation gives CASSLSGTSRRGQQLF.

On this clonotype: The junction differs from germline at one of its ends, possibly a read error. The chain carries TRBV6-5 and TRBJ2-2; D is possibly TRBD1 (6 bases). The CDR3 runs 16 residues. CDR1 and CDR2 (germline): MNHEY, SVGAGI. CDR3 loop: CANSKLRGTNTGELFF. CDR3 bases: TGTGCCAACAGTAAGCTTAGAGGGACAAACACCGGGGAGCTGTTTTTT.

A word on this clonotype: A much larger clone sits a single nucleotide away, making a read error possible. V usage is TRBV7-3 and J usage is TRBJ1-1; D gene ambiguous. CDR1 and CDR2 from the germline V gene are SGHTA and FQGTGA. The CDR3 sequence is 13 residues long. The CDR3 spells CASSLEMNAEAFF. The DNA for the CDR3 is TGTGCCAGCAGCTTAGAAATGAACGCTGAAGCTTTCTTT.

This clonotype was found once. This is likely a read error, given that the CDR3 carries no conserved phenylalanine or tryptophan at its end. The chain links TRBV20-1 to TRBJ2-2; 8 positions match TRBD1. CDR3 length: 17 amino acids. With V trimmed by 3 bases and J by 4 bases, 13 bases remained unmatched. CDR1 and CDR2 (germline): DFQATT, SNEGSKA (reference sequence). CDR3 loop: CSASGTLDRASTGELFS. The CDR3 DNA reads TGCAGTGCTAGTGGGACTCTGGACAGGGCCTCCACCGGGGAGCTGTTTTCT.

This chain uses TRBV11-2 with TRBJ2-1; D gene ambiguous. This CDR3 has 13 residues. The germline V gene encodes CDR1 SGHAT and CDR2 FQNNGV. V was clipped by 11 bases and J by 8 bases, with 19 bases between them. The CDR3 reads CADCLNDAYEQFF. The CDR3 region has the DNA TGTGCCGACTGCTTAAATGATGCCTATGAGCAGTTCTTC.

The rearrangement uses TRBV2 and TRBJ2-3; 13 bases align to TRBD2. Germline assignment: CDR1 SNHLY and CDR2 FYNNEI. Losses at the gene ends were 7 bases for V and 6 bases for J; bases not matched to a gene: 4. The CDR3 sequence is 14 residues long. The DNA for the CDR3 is TGTGCCAGCACTGCGACTAGCGGGGGGGATACGCAGTATTTT. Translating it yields CASTATSGGDTQYF.

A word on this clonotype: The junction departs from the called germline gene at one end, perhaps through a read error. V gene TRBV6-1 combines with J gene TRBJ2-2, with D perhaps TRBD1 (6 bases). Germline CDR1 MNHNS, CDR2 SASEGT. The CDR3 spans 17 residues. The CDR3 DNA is TGTGCGAGCAGCAACAGGGATAACGACCCGAACACCGGGGAGCTGTTTTTT. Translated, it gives CASSNRDNDPNTGELFF.

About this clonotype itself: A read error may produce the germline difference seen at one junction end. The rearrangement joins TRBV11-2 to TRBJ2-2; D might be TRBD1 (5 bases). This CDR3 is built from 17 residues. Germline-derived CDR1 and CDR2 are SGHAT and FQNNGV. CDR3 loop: CASSLVRSYPGTGELFF. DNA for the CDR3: TGTGCCAGTAGCTTAGTTCGGTCATACCCAGGGACCGGGGAGCTGTTTTTT.

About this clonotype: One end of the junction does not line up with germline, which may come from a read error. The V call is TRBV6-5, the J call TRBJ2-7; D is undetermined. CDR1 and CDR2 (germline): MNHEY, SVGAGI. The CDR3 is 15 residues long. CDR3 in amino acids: CTSTYSRPGTYEQYF. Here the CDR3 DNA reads TGTACCAGCACCTACTCCCGGCCAGGCACCTACGAGCAGTATTTC.

The CDR3 loop is CASSRQGAGANDYTF. The CDR3 DNA follows: TGTGCCAGCAGTCGCCAGGGGGCAGGGGCGAATGACTACACCTTC. The chain combines TRBV28 with TRBJ1-2; 8 nucleotides match TRBD1. The length of the CDR3 is 15 residues. Germline lookup yields CDR1 MDHEN and CDR2 SYDVKM. Trimming removed 5 bases from V and 10 bases from J; junction bases left unmatched: 15.

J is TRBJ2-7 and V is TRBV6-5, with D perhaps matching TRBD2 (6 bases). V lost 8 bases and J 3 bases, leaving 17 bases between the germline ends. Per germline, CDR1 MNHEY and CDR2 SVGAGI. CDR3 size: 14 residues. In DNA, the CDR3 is TGTGCCAGCTACCTGGGACTGGGGCACTACGAGCAGTACTTC. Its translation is CASYLGLGHYEQYF.